The 28 T cell receptor beta chains in this list originate from one sample, sequenced in a study of naive and memory T cell subsets. Both TRBC1 and TRBC2 were covered by a beta constant-region primer of two equimolar oligonucleotides. TCRdb ran MiXCR on the UMI-ligation and nested PCR reads and lists one entry per CDR3 protein. The table shows 65,000 to 85,000 distinct CDR3 sequences, with around 13% occurring only once. The material sequenced was central memory CD4+ T cells from blood. Receptors were obtained from a human donor in good health.

This clonotype was seen more than once but under ten times. The chain carries TRBV12-3 or TRBV12-4 and TRBJ2-7; 8 nucleotides match TRBD2. The V gene end was trimmed by 5 bases and the J gene end by 3 bases; junction bases not matched to a gene: 12. CDR3 size: 16 residues. CDR3 amino acids: CASSPPTGGINYEQYF. CDR3 nucleotide sequence: TGTGCCAGCAGTCCTCCCACGGGAGGGATAAACTACGAGCAGTACTTC.

In this sample, this clonotype turned up a few times. The CDR3 protein is CASSQSVSRGNTEAFF. CDR3 coding DNA: TGTGCCAGCAGCCAATCAGTGAGTCGGGGGAACACTGAAGCTTTCTTT. The J gene is TRBJ1-1, the V gene TRBV4-2, with D uncertain. Germline lookup yields CDR1 LGHNA and CDR2 YNFKEQ. CDR3 length: 16 amino acids. Trimming left V 2 bases short and J 1 base short, with 14 bases between.

The chain couples TRBV20-1 to TRBJ2-3; D possibly corresponds to TRBD2 (6 bases). Between the trimmed V and J ends, which lost 0 bases and 0 bases, there was a span of 13 bases. CDR1 DFQATT and CDR2 SNEGSKA come from the germline V gene (reference sequence). The CDR3 spans 16 residues. The CDR3 is CSARDETRISTDTQYF. DNA of the CDR3: TGCAGTGCTAGAGATGAGACTAGGATAAGCACAGATACGCAGTATTTT.

The CDR3 reads CASMGGGRDYNEQFF. The CDR3 DNA follows: TGTGCCAGCATGGGGGGCGGGAGGGATTACAATGAGCAGTTCTTC. The chain combines TRBV2 with TRBJ2-1; 9 nucleotides agree with TRBD2. This CDR3 has 15 residues. The V segment lost 7 bases and the J segment 4 bases; nucleotides outside the gene matches: 8. The V gene's germline CDR1 is SNHLY and CDR2 FYNNEI. Filled out from reference TRBV2 and TRBJ2-1, the complete variable domain reads EPEVTQTPSHQVTQMGQEVILRCVPISNHLYFYWYRQILGQKVEFLVSFYNNEISEKSEIFDDQFSVERPDGSNFTLKIRSTKLEDSAMYFCASMGGGRDYNEQFFGPGTRLTVL.

This clonotype showed up many times. The chain is built from TRBV14 and TRBJ2-5, with D possibly being TRBD1 or TRBD2 (5 bases each). Germline-derived CDR1 and CDR2 are SGHDN and FVKESK. Trimming shortened V by 0 bases and J by 5 bases, and 19 bases separated the two germline ends. This CDR3 is built from 17 residues. CDR3 residues: CASSQEKGYRGRETQYF. The CDR3 region has the DNA TGTGCCAGCAGCCAAGAGAAGGGGTACCGGGGACGTGAGACCCAGTACTTC.

This chain uses TRBV12-3 or TRBV12-4 with TRBJ2-3, with TRBD2 matching 10 bases. The CDR3 extends over 17 amino acids. After removal of 1 base from V and 3 bases from J, the junction contained 7 bases not matched to a gene. CDR3 protein: CASSLGTSGGRTDTQYF. CDR3 in DNA: TGTGCCAGCAGTTTAGGGACTAGCGGCGGGAGGACAGATACGCAGTATTTT.

This chain joins TRBV5-1 and TRBJ2-3; TRBD2 matches at 8 bases. V lost 4 bases, J lost 10 bases, and 11 bases stayed unmatched. The CDR3 consists of 14 residues. Germline assignment: CDR1 SGHRS and CDR2 YFSETQ. The CDR3 region is CASSLGGGPGAQYF. DNA of the CDR3: TGCGCCAGCAGCCTCGGGGGGGGCCCCGGGGCGCAGTATTTT. Looking up the rest from reference TRBV5-1 and TRBJ2-3 gives the full variable domain: KAGVTQTPRYLIKTRGQQVTLSCSPISGHRSVSWYQQTPGQGLQFLFEYFSETQRNKGNFPGRFSGRQFSNSRSEMNVSTLELGDSALYLCASSLGGGPGAQYFGPGTRLTVL.

The CDR3 DNA is TGTGCCAGCAGCTGGACAGGGGCGGGTGAAAAACTGTTTTTT. Encoded protein: CASSWTGAGEKLFF. The chain couples TRBV7-2 to TRBJ1-4; 9 nucleotides match TRBD1. The CDR3 loop spans 14 amino acids. The V gene end was trimmed by 4 bases and the J gene end by 7 bases; junction bases not matched to a gene: 4. CDR1 is SGHTA and CDR2 is FQGNSA in the germline V gene. The whole variable domain, remainder taken from reference TRBV7-2 and TRBJ1-4, is GAGVSQSPSNKVTEKGKDVELRCDPISGHTALYWYRQSLGQGLEFLIYFQGNSAPDKSGLPSDRFSAERTGGSVSTLTIQRTQQEDSAVYLCASSWTGAGEKLFFGSGTQLSVL.

This clonotype was observed a few times. With a much larger clone just one base away, this may be a read error. The chain recombines TRBV20-1 with TRBJ2-3, with 8 bases that match TRBD2. V shed 3 bases and J 8 bases; nucleotides not matched to a gene: 13. Germline values: CDR1 DFQATT, CDR2 SNEGSKA (reference sequence). The CDR3 consists of 15 residues. CDR3 sequence reads: CSASPEIAGQGTQYF. The CDR3 region has the DNA TGCAGTGCTAGTCCCGAAATAGCGGGGCAGGGTACGCAGTATTTT.

This clonotype has at least ten counts. The chain carries TRBV4-3 and TRBJ2-6; the D call may be TRBD1 or TRBD2 (5 bases each). Germline CDR1 LGHNA, CDR2 YSLEER. CDR3 size: 18 residues. Trimming took 0 bases from V and 0 from J, leaving 12 bases between them. CDR3 in DNA: TGCGCCAGCAGCCAAGACCGGGACGGGCGCTCTGGGGCCAACGTCCTGACTTTC. It encodes CASSQDRDGRSGANVLTF.

The V call is TRBV20-1, the J call TRBJ2-5; 11 nucleotides match TRBD2. After removal of 1 base from V and 4 bases from J, the junction contained 8 bases not matched to a gene. The germline V gene has CDR1 DFQATT and CDR2 SNEGSKA (reference sequence). The CDR3 runs 16 residues. In DNA, the CDR3 is TGCAGTGCTAGAGGTCGTAGCGGGGGGGGGGTAGAGACCCAGTACTTC. The encoded protein is CSARGRSGGGVETQYF.

Ten or more counts support this clonotype. V and J are TRBV3-1 and TRBJ2-1; TRBD2 aligns across 8 bases. CDR3 length: 17 residues. Trimming removed 5 bases from V and 5 bases from J; junction bases left unmatched: 14. Germline V lookup: CDR1 LGHDT, CDR2 YNNKEL (reference sequence). DNA for the CDR3: TGTGCCAGCAGCTCCCGCGGGCTAGCGGGCGATGACAATGAGCAGTTCTTC. Translated: CASSSRGLAGDDNEQFF.

The table lists this clonotype with many counts. This rearrangement joins TRBV20-1 to TRBJ2-1; tentatively, D is TRBD2 (6 bases). The CDR3 loop spans 14 amino acids. The V gene's germline CDR1 is DFQATT and CDR2 SNEGSKA (reference sequence). Trimming removed 3 bases from V and 8 bases from J, with 17 bases in between. The CDR3 loop reads CSARSDRDFYEQFF. In nucleotides, the CDR3 is TGCAGTGCTAGGTCCGACCGGGACTTCTATGAGCAGTTCTTC.

This clonotype was counted at least ten times. In nucleotides, the CDR3 is TGTGCCAGCAGCCCTTCAGGACTAGCAACAGATACGCAGTATTTT. Its translation is CASSPSGLATDTQYF. The chain joins TRBV2 to TRBJ2-3, with TRBD2 matching over 8 bases. CDR3 length: 15 residues. Germline loops: CDR1 SNHLY, CDR2 FYNNEI. V trimming: 6 bases; J trimming: 3 bases; junction bases outside the gene matches: 8.

The chain joins TRBV7-2 to TRBJ2-2; a weak D match, TRBD2 (5 bases). Germline V CDR1 and CDR2: SGHTA, FQGNSA. CDR3 size: 15 residues. The V gene lost 1 base and the J gene lost 5 bases, with 11 bases spanning the gap. CDR3: CASSLGFSGTGELFF. The CDR3 nucleotides are TGTGCCAGCAGCTTAGGATTCTCGGGGACCGGGGAGCTGTTTTTT.

This clonotype showed up many times. The rearrangement links TRBV4-2 to TRBJ2-1; 8 positions agree with TRBD2. V lost 0 bases, J lost 5 bases, and 12 bases stayed unmatched. Germline V gene sequence: CDR1 LGHNA, CDR2 YNFKEQ. CDR3 length: 18 amino acids. The CDR3, as DNA: TGTGCCAGCAGCCAAGATCGGTCCGTAGCGGGACCCAACAATGAGCAGTTCTTC. As protein: CASSQDRSVAGPNNEQFF.

This clonotype has just a few counts. The chain has TRBV20-1 and TRBJ1-2; TRBD1 agrees at 9 bases. This CDR3 is built from 16 residues. V was pared by 1 base and J by 8 bases, with 14 bases of the junction left unmatched. Germline assignment: CDR1 DFQATT and CDR2 SNEGSKA (reference sequence). Written as DNA, the CDR3 is TGCAGTGCTAGAGCCATAGATGACAGGGGGGGGCCCGGCTACACCTTC. Protein: CSARAIDDRGGPGYTF.

V usage is TRBV11-3 and J usage is TRBJ1-1; a weak D match, TRBD1 (5 bases). Germline V gene sequence: CDR1 SGHNT, CDR2 YENEEA. V lost 5 bases and J 0 bases, leaving 10 bases between the germline ends. This CDR3 spans 14 amino acids. In DNA form, the CDR3 reads TGTGCCAGCAGCGACGGGGGAATGAACACTGAAGCTTTCTTT. It encodes CASSDGGMNTEAFF.

The chain is built from TRBV7-2 and TRBJ2-3, with TRBD2 matching over 10 bases. The V gene's germline CDR1 is SGHTA and CDR2 FQGNSA. V lost 3 bases, J lost 1 base, and 7 bases stayed unmatched. CDR3 size: 17 residues. The CDR3, as DNA: TGTGCCAGCAGCTTTAGTATAGCGGGAGGTCGCACAGATACGCAGTATTTT. This codes for CASSFSIAGGRTDTQYF.

This clonotype has a handful of counts. J is TRBJ2-7 and V is TRBV6-5; 7 positions agree with TRBD1. With V trimmed by 7 bases and J by 6 bases, 9 bases remained unmatched. Germline values: CDR1 MNHEY, CDR2 SVGAGI. The CDR3 runs 13 residues. The CDR3 region has the DNA TGTGCCAGCACCCCAAACAGGGGTAGCGAGCAGTACTTC. Translation: CASTPNRGSEQYF.

The rearrangement uses TRBV20-1 and TRBJ1-5, with D possibly being TRBD1 (5 bases). V gave up 3 bases and J gave up 7 bases, with 13 bases separating them. The CDR3 consists of 13 residues. Germline V gene sequence: CDR1 DFQATT, CDR2 SNEGSKA (reference sequence). CDR3 region: CSASWGGGQPQHF. DNA for the CDR3: TGCAGTGCTAGTTGGGGGGGTGGGCAGCCCCAGCATTTT.

The J gene is TRBJ1-2, the V gene TRBV7-2, with 9 bases that match TRBD1. After removal of 4 bases from V and 5 bases from J, the junction contained 5 bases not matched to a gene. The CDR3 extends over 14 amino acids. The germline CDR1 and CDR2 sequences are SGHTA and FQGNSA. The chain's CDR3 is CASSSQGAGYGYTF. DNA of the CDR3: TGTGCCAGCAGCTCACAGGGGGCGGGATATGGCTACACCTTC.

In this sample, this clonotype turned up many times. The genes are TRBV6-5 and TRBJ2-1; 9 positions match TRBD2. CDR1 is MNHEY and CDR2 is SVGAGI in the germline V gene. The CDR3 has 17 residues. V shed 6 bases, J shed 1 base, and the junction held 10 bases outside the gene matches. The CDR3 DNA follows: TGTGCCAGCAGGGGACTAGCCGGGATCGGGTCCTACAATGAGCAGTTCTTC. Translating gives CASRGLAGIGSYNEQFF.

This clonotype showed up just a few times. The V and J genes are TRBV10-3 and TRBJ2-7; the D gene could be TRBD1 or TRBD2 (5 bases each). Trimming shortened V by 3 bases and J by 6 bases, and 12 bases separated the two germline ends. The length of the CDR3 is 13 residues. Looked up from germline, CDR1 is ENHRY and CDR2 is SYGVKD. CDR3 DNA sequence: TGTGCCATCAGTGACGGGACCCAGATCGAGCAGTACTTC. It translates to CAISDGTQIEQYF.

This clonotype was seen repeatedly, ten times or more. The V gene is TRBV7-2, the J gene TRBJ2-1; TRBD2 is a possible D gene (6 bases). CDR3 length: 14 residues. Germline CDR1 and CDR2: SGHTA and FQGNSA. With 5 bases removed from V and 10 bases from J, the gap between germline ends came to 18 bases. Here the CDR3 reads CASSGGLHKAEQFF. The DNA for the CDR3 is TGTGCCAGCAGCGGGGGACTTCATAAGGCAGAGCAGTTCTTC.

The table lists this clonotype with a few counts. The chain couples TRBV27 to TRBJ2-7; 9 bases are a match to TRBD2. V lost 7 bases, J lost 6 bases, and 16 bases stayed unmatched. The germline V gene encodes CDR1 MNHEY and CDR2 SMNVEV (reference sequence). This CDR3 is built from 16 residues. CDR3 in DNA: TGTGCCAGCACCCCGCGGGAGGGGCCCCTAATGAGCGAGCAGTACTTC. Translated: CASTPREGPLMSEQYF.

The rearrangement uses TRBV14 and TRBJ2-7; D gene unclear. V was pared by 4 bases and J by 6 bases, with 13 bases between. Germline CDR1 and CDR2: SGHDN and FVKESK. CDR3 size: 13 residues. The CDR3 region is CASSRGSFREQYF. The CDR3 DNA reads TGTGCCAGCAGCCGAGGCAGTTTTCGCGAGCAGTACTTC.

V is TRBV4-2 and J is TRBJ2-1; D possibly corresponds to TRBD1 (6 bases). Trimming removed 0 bases at V and 0 bases at J, with 9 bases between. Germline V CDR1 and CDR2: LGHNA, YNFKEQ. CDR3 size: 16 residues. The CDR3 reads CASSQESGASYNEQFF. As DNA, the CDR3 is TGTGCCAGCAGCCAAGAGTCAGGGGCCTCCTACAATGAGCAGTTCTTC.